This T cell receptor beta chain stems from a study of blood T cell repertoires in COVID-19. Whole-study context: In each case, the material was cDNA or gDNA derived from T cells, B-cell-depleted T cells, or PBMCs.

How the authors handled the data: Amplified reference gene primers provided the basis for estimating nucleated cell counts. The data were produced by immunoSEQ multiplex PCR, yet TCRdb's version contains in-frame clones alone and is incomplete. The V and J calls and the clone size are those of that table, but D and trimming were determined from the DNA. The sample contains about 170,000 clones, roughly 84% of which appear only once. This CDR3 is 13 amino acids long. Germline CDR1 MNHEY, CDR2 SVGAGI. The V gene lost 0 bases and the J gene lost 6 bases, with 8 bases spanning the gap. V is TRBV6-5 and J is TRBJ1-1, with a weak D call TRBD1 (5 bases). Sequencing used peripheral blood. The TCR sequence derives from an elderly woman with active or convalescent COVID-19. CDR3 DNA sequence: TGTGCCAGCAGTTACTCGATAGGGGCTGAAGCTTTCTTT. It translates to CASSYSIGAEAFF.